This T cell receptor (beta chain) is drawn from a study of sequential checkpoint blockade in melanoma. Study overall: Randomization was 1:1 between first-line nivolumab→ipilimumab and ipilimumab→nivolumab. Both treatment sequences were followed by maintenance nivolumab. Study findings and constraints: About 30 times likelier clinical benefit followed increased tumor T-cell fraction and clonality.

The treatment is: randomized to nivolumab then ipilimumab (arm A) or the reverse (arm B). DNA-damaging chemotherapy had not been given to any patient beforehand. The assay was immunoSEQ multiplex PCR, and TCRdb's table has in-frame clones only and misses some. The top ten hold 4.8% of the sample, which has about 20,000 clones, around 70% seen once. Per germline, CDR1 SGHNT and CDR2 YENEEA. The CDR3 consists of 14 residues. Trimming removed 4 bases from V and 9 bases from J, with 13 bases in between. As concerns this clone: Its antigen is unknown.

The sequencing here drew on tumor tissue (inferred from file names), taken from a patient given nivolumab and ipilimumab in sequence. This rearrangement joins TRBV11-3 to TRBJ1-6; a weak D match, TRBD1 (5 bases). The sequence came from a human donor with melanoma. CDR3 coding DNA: TGTGCCAGCAGCTCCCTCGGGGGTAGTTCACCCCTCCACTTT. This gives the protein CASSSLGGSSPLHF.